This TCR beta chain was sequenced for a study of blood T cells in healthy people across ages. Primed by a sample-barcoded 5' primer and a J-beta primer mix, a second PCR proceeded for 7 to 11 cycles. TCRdb re-analysed the 5' RACE reads in MiXCR, keeping a single row per CDR3 protein. This table holds roughly 730,000 distinct CDR3 sequences, 56% found once. Between the trimmed V and J ends, which lost 0 bases and 2 bases, there was a span of 11 bases. The CDR3 sequence is 15 residues long. Germline CDR1 is SGHTA and CDR2 is FQGTGA. Sequencing used blood. The chain recombines TRBV7-3 with TRBJ2-7, with D tentatively TRBD1 (6 bases). This sequence was found in a middle-aged man in good health. As DNA, the CDR3 is TGTGCCAGCAGCTTAACGGGGGCCAGCCCCTACGAGCAGTACTTC. Translating gives CASSLTGASPYEQYF.